This paragraph covers one TCR beta chain sequence. This clonotype was counted ten times or more. This clone's antigen is unknown. The sample holds no much larger clone one base away, and base qualities are not on file. The time point label corresponds to: patch test 1, 2 weeks after DPC sensitization. Reading the label with the study, this specimen's treatment or condition is: therapeutic diphenylcyclopropenone sensitization with weekly scalp DPC. Blood at each patch-test visit was drawn before the patch test was applied. Eligible patients were aged 18 to 70, diagnosed with alopecia, deemed suitable for DPC therapy, and excluded if pregnant. Unfractionated whole blood was collected in Tempus Blood RNA tubes, and total RNA was extracted from that blood. These data come from a study of human T cells and chemical hapten exposure (dated by TCRdb to about 2021). Regarding the study in general: For sensitization, 2% DPC in acetone was applied to a roughly 2 cm by roughly 2 cm area of upper inner arm skin. Patch testing was done on the upper back using Finn chambers containing 0.01% DPC, and results were scored after 6 days according to International Contact Dermatitis Research Group standards. In alopecia patients, the study followed how the peripheral blood TCR repertoire changed in vivo over primary and secondary sensitization to diphenylcyclopropenone (DPC), a hapten. Patient blood was sampled pre-sensitization (week 0) and at 2, 6 and about 24 weeks after DPC sensitization. Most of the patients in the cohort were female, and the cohort covered alopecia areata with under or over 50% scalp involvement, alopecia totalis and alopecia universalis. Throughout the roughly 25-week study period, patients were also given weekly therapeutic DPC doses on the scalp. Some 29 alopecia patients provided blood for TCR sequencing at one to four time points (pre-sensitization, 2, 6 and 24 weeks). Libraries were pooled for sequencing, and variation in per-sample TCR yields was attributed mainly to small differences in library volumes within the pool.

To prepare the library, RACE was applied. TCRdb lists the instrument as NextSeq 500. During library preparation, unique molecular identifiers were attached to individual cDNA molecules so that TCRs could be counted in a quantitative, reproducible way. Each blood RNA sample was used to sequence both TCR alpha and TCR beta chains. From the authors' description of their analysis: The median number of TCRs per sample was over 85,000, ranging from about 23,224 to 700,000. V, J and CDR3 annotation of the TCR reads was performed with the Decombinator software suite. Every sample was subsampled to the same number of TCRs (28,000) for the PS versus PT1 abundance plots. TCRs were defined as expanded if absent before sensitization and observed at least eight times at the 2-week time point. The public reads were run again by TCRdb, first through fastp at Q25 and then through MiXCR, and only productive beta chains were kept. A single entry per CDR3 protein holds the most common genes and DNA from its merged rows. Clone size and V and J calls follow TCRdb, not the original study. Here the sample has under 130,000 distinct CDR3 sequences; approximately 11% occur a single time. The top ten clonotypes cover approximately 4% of the sample.

The investigation overall reported the following: Because every patient had alopecia, a presumed autoimmune disease, the patients' immune response might differ from that of healthy individuals. The number of PT1 expanded TCRs positively correlated with patch test score, significant at thresholds 8, 16 and 32 but not 4. After repeated subsampling, changes were observed in the strength of the expansion versus patch-test correlation and in the threshold at which the correlation became significant. The number of TCRs above 1 in 1000 frequency did not change with DPC sensitization; there was no evidence of global repertoire structure alterations. Significantly more large CDR3 similarity clusters were formed by expanded TCRs than by pre-sensitization or healthy control sets, consistent with antigen-driven responses.

From the cysteine through the phenylalanine, the CDR3 covers 12 amino acids. Only the CDR3 DNA is retained, 36 bases long and in frame from the first base. Relative to germline, V is 6 bases shorter and J is 7 bases shorter, with 10 bases between their ends. The sequence was collected from a woman aged 40 to 49 with alopecia areata. Some clones in this sample may be carry-over from other donors' samples. The sample was whole blood, taken in connection with sensitization to the hapten diphenylcyclopropenone (DPC). The receptor chain draws on TRBV12-3 or TRBV12-4 and TRBJ2-1, with no D gene named confidently. The bases are TGTGCCAGCAGCCCAAATAGAAATGAGCAGTTCTTC. It codes for CASSPNRNEQFF.